The 14 T cell receptor beta chains listed next were all sequenced from one sample in a study of CD8+CD57+ T cells in acquired aplastic anemia. Genomic DNA acted as the template from which TCR beta VDJ combination and CDR3 sequence profiling were carried out. Via MiXCR, TCRdb re-called the reads, giving one row per CDR3 protein. The repertoire holds 130,000 or so distinct CDR3 sequences, 41% seen once, with 8% to 8.5% in the top ten. Input material: sorted CD4+, CD8+, or CD8+CD57+ T cells (not recorded which) from PBMCs. The receptors here all came from a human donor in good health, serving as a control.

The chain uses TRBV12-3 or TRBV12-4 and TRBJ1-6; TRBD1 is a possible D gene (5 bases). V was cut by 3 bases and J by 7 bases, with 13 bases left in between. The CDR3 spans 15 residues. The CDR3 sequence is CASSLGGGWNSPLHF. In DNA form, the CDR3 reads TGTGCCAGCAGTTTGGGCGGGGGATGGAATTCACCCCTCCACTTT.

The sample holds many counts of this clonotype. V usage is TRBV7-9 and J usage is TRBJ1-2, with a tentative D call TRBD1 (5 bases). V lost 2 bases to trimming and J lost 5 bases, with 12 bases between them. CDR1 and CDR2 (germline): SEHNR, FQNEAQ (reference sequence). CDR3 length: 14 residues. CDR3 residues: CASSLQLSGYGYTF. As DNA, the CDR3 is TGTGCCAGCAGCTTACAGTTGTCAGGGTATGGCTACACCTTC.

This clonotype appeared many times. J is TRBJ1-2 and V is TRBV20-1; 8 bases fit TRBD1. The V gene end was trimmed by 3 bases and the J gene end by 5 bases; junction bases not matched to a gene: 11. The CDR3 is 15 residues long. Germline V CDR1 and CDR2: DFQATT, SNEGSKA (reference sequence). The CDR3 DNA reads as TGCAGTGCTAGTTCCGCAGGGGGCGCTCTGTATGGCTACACCTTC. Translating gives CSASSAGGALYGYTF.

The table lists this clonotype with many counts. The chain carries TRBV12-3 or TRBV12-4 and TRBJ1-5, with 8 bases lining up with TRBD1. The CDR3 has 14 residues. V shed 7 bases, J shed 6 bases, and the junction held 8 bases outside the gene matches. CDR3 sequence reads: CASKGQGLGQPQHF. The CDR3 region has the DNA TGTGCCAGCAAAGGACAGGGACTCGGTCAGCCCCAGCATTTT.

Many counts were recorded for this clonotype. The chain recombines TRBV20-1 with TRBJ2-2; the match to TRBD2 covers 7 bases. V was pared by 7 bases and J by 3 bases, with 8 bases of the junction left unmatched. The CDR3 sequence is 14 residues long. Germline CDR1 and CDR2: DFQATT and SNEGSKA (reference sequence). The CDR3 sequence is CSGGRKVDTGELFF. In nucleotides, the CDR3 is TGCAGTGGCGGGAGAAAGGTTGACACCGGGGAGCTGTTTTTT.

In this sample, this clonotype turned up once. V usage is TRBV7-2 and J usage is TRBJ2-3; perhaps D is TRBD1 or TRBD2 (5 bases each). With 8 bases removed from V and 1 base from J, the gap between germline ends came to 10 bases. Germline CDR1 SGHTA, CDR2 FQGNSA. CDR3 length: 13 amino acids. DNA of the CDR3: TGTGCCAGCGGGGGACGACGCACAGATACGCAGTATTTT. Translating gives CASGGRRTDTQYF.

The sample holds many counts of this clonotype. The rearrangement uses TRBV20-1 and TRBJ1-6; D ambiguous. From germline, CDR1 is DFQATT and CDR2 SNEGSKA (reference sequence). The CDR3 has 18 amino acids. The V end was cut by 5 bases, the J end by 3 bases, with 23 bases between. The CDR3 here is CSAGRGGRKVGYNSPLHF. In DNA form, the CDR3 reads TGCAGTGCTGGCCGTGGCGGGAGAAAAGTTGGCTATAATTCACCCCTCCACTTT.

This clonotype was recorded a few times. In nucleotides, the CDR3 is TGTGCCAGCAGTTACCAGCAGGGGTTGGGAACTGAAGCTTTCTTT. It specifies CASSYQQGLGTEAFF. The chain is built from TRBV6-6 and TRBJ1-1, with a tentative D call TRBD1 (6 bases). Germline V gives CDR1 MNHNY, CDR2 SVGAGI (reference sequence). V lost 2 bases and J 5 bases, leaving 15 bases between the germline ends. This CDR3 is built from 15 residues.

The gene calls are TRBV29-1 and TRBJ2-7, with D perhaps assigned TRBD1 or TRBD2 (5 bases each). V was cut by 3 bases and J by 7 bases, with 13 bases left in between. This CDR3 contains 12 residues. Germline CDR1 is SQVTM and CDR2 is ANQGSEA. The CDR3 here is CSVDGAEREQYV. In DNA form, the CDR3 reads TGCAGCGTTGACGGGGCCGAGAGGGAGCAGTACGTC.

The V call is TRBV5-1, the J call TRBJ2-5; TRBD2 is a possible D gene (5 bases). Trimming took off 8 bases at V and 2 bases at J, with 10 bases between the two ends. This CDR3 comprises 12 residues. Germline assignment: CDR1 SGHRS and CDR2 YFSETQ. This CDR3 reads CASKLGQETQYF. DNA for the CDR3: TGCGCCAGTAAACTAGGACAAGAGACCCAGTACTTC.

This clonotype was seen repeatedly, ten times or more. V gene TRBV5-1 combines with J gene TRBJ1-2; D ambiguous. V lost 0 bases, J lost 1 base, and 7 bases lay in between. CDR1 SGHRS and CDR2 YFSETQ come from the germline V gene. This CDR3 is 14 amino acids long. The DNA of the CDR3 is TGCGCCAGCAGCTTGGGGGCCGATAACTATGGCTACACCTTC. Protein sequence: CASSLGADNYGYTF.

The gene calls are TRBV25-1 and TRBJ1-6, with 7 bases lining up with TRBD1. The CDR3 has 15 residues. Trimming cost V 2 bases and J 7 bases; bases outside gene matches: 5. Germline assignment: CDR1 MGHDK and CDR2 SYGVNS. CDR3 sequence reads: CASSEQDRLNSPLHF. The CDR3 nucleotides read TGTGCCAGCAGTGAACAGGACAGGCTAAATTCACCCCTCCACTTT.

This clonotype was observed at least ten times. The genes are TRBV11-2 and TRBJ2-3, with a weak D call TRBD1 (7 bases). This CDR3 is 15 amino acids long. Germline assignment: CDR1 SGHAT and CDR2 FQNNGV. With 6 bases removed from V and 0 bases from J, the gap between germline ends came to 13 bases. The CDR3 region is CASSPQGTSTDTQYF. The CDR3 DNA follows: TGTGCCAGCAGTCCACAGGGGACTAGCACAGATACGCAGTATTTT.

The chain links TRBV18 to TRBJ2-7; D possibly matches TRBD1 or TRBD2 (5 bases each). The CDR3 is made up of 16 amino acids. Germline V gene lookup returns CDR1 KGHSH and CDR2 LQKENI. The V gene lost 3 bases and the J gene lost 0 bases, with 15 bases spanning the gap. The CDR3 loop reads CASSPALGVNSYEQYF. CDR3 DNA sequence: TGTGCCAGCTCACCCGCATTGGGGGTAAACTCCTACGAGCAGTACTTC.